These 28 T cell receptor beta chains originate from one sample sequenced in a study of T-cell reconstitution after alpha-beta-depleted transplantation in children. Unique molecular identifiers were built into the TCRbeta library. MiXCR, applied by TCRdb to the PCR reads, yields one record per CDR3 protein. The table lists roughly 170,000 distinct CDR3 sequences, approximately 7% of them singletons. Here the sequenced sample was PBMCs from the stem cell graft donor, taken from the stem cell graft. These TCRs come from a human donor who donated a stem cell graft to a child with Wiskott-Aldrich syndrome.

In its sample, this clonotype was seen many times. The chain employs TRBV7-6 and TRBJ1-3, with 10 bases matching TRBD1. The junction had 4 bases not matched to a gene; V was cut back by 2 bases and J by 0 bases. The CDR3 runs 17 residues. Germline values: CDR1 SGHVS, CDR2 FNYEAQ. CDR3 nucleotide sequence: TGTGCCAGCAGCTTATACGGGACAGGGGACTCTGGAAACACCATATATTTT. Translation gives CASSLYGTGDSGNTIYF.

Ten or more counts support this clonotype. The chain recombines TRBV20-1 with TRBJ1-4; D is perhaps TRBD1 (6 bases). Germline V CDR1 and CDR2: DFQATT, SNEGSKA (reference sequence). The CDR3 totals 14 residues. The V end lost 0 bases, the J end lost 10 bases, and 15 bases lay between the germline ends. CDR3: CSAREYPTGGKLFF. The CDR3 DNA is TGCAGTGCTAGAGAATACCCGACAGGAGGAAAACTGTTTTTT.

This clonotype was seen repeatedly, ten times or more. V and J are TRBV15 and TRBJ2-7; TRBD1 matches at 7 bases. Germline V gene data show CDR1 as LNHNV and CDR2 as YYDKDF (reference sequence). The J segment lost 5 bases and the V segment lost 0 bases, leaving 10 bases of the junction unmatched. The CDR3 extends over 16 amino acids. The CDR3 DNA reads TGTGCCACCAGCAGAGAGGAGAAGACAGGGATCGACGAGCAGTACTTC. Translated: CATSREEKTGIDEQYF.

This rearrangement joins TRBV30 to TRBJ2-3; 10 bases agree with TRBD2. Germline values: CDR1 GTSNPN, CDR2 SVGIG (reference sequence). V dropped 3 bases and J dropped 2; count of bases not matched to a gene: 8. The CDR3 sequence is 16 residues long. The CDR3 loop reads CAWSAFTSGVTDTQYF. DNA of the CDR3: TGTGCCTGGAGCGCCTTTACTAGCGGGGTCACAGATACGCAGTATTTT.

V is TRBV12-3 or TRBV12-4 and J is TRBJ1-2; 7 bases agree with TRBD1. This CDR3 contains 13 residues. V lost 6 bases, J lost 4 bases, and 5 bases stayed unmatched. CDR3 region: CASSKDRFYGYTF. The DNA for the CDR3 is TGTGCCAGCAGCAAGGACAGGTTCTATGGCTACACCTTC.

Ten or more counts support this clonotype. This chain joins TRBV4-2 and TRBJ1-5; the D is unclear. Germline CDR1 and CDR2: LGHNA and YNFKEQ. Trimming stripped 0 bases from V and 5 bases from J, with 2 bases between. The CDR3 is 12 residues long. The CDR3 here is CASSQDDQPQHF. The CDR3, as DNA: TGTGCCAGCAGCCAAGACGATCAGCCCCAGCATTTT.

There are many counts of this clonotype. This CDR3 reads CASSYSGADPRDEQYF. Here the CDR3 DNA reads TGTGCCAGCAGTTACTCGGGCGCGGACCCCCGGGACGAGCAGTACTTC. This sequence joins TRBV6-5 and TRBJ2-7, with unresolved D. The ends were cut back, 0 bases at V and 5 bases at J, with 17 bases in the middle. The CDR3 spans 16 residues. Germline lookup yields CDR1 MNHEY and CDR2 SVGAGI.

The chain links TRBV10-2 to TRBJ1-1; D is ambiguous. The germline V gene has CDR1 WSHSY and CDR2 SAAADI. Trimming removed 6 bases from V and 8 bases from J, with 13 bases in between. This CDR3 comprises 12 residues. DNA for the CDR3: TGCGCCAGCAGACCCGGTTCGGGAGAAGCTTTCTTT. Encoded protein: CASRPGSGEAFF.

This clonotype was seen ten or more times. DNA of the CDR3: TGTGCCAGCAGCCCTACCCGACAGGGACATGAGCAGTTCTTC. Translation gives CASSPTRQGHEQFF. This rearrangement joins TRBV7-6 to TRBJ2-1; 7 nucleotides line up with TRBD1. V gave up 5 bases and J gave up 8 bases; unmatched junction bases: 9. Looked up from germline, CDR1 is SGHVS and CDR2 is FNYEAQ. This CDR3 has 14 residues.

This rearrangement joins TRBV7-9 to TRBJ2-2; D is undetermined. Trimming pared 3 bases from V and 1 base from J, leaving 6 bases between. The V gene's germline CDR1 is SEHNR and CDR2 FQNEAQ (reference sequence). This CDR3 comprises 14 residues. This CDR3 reads CASSFSWNTGELFF. DNA of the CDR3: TGTGCCAGCAGCTTCAGCTGGAACACCGGGGAGCTGTTTTTT.

This chain connects TRBV11-2 to TRBJ2-7; 8 nucleotides line up with TRBD2. With V trimmed by 0 bases and J by 2 bases, 9 bases remained unmatched. This CDR3 spans 17 amino acids. Germline V gene sequence: CDR1 SGHAT, CDR2 FQNNGV. CDR3 sequence (DNA): TGTGCCAGCAGCTTAGATCTAGAACTAGCGGAGACCTACGAGCAGTACTTC. This sequence encodes CASSLDLELAETYEQYF.

In this sample, this clonotype turned up many times. J is TRBJ1-1 and V is TRBV7-2, with no clear D. CDR1 SGHTA and CDR2 FQGNSA come from the germline V gene. V lost 1 base to trimming and J lost 3 bases, with 3 bases between them. The CDR3 covers 12 residues. CDR3 sequence reads: CASSLVHTEAFF. The CDR3 DNA sequence: TGTGCCAGCAGCTTAGTCCACACTGAAGCTTTCTTT.

Concerning this clonotype: This could be a read error, since a much larger clone is one nucleotide away. The V call is TRBV20-1, the J call TRBJ2-5; TRBD2 matches 10 bases. Germline-derived CDR1 and CDR2 are DFQATT and SNEGSKA (reference sequence). The CDR3 runs 14 residues. Trimming at V came to 5 bases and at J to 5 bases, leaving 8 bases not matched to a gene. For the CDR3, the DNA is TGCAGTGCTTTAGCGGGAGGCCTCCATGAGACCCAGTACTTC. It codes for CSALAGGLHETQYF.

This clonotype was recorded many times. The J gene is TRBJ2-3, the V gene TRBV3-1; D gene unclear. Germline assignment: CDR1 LGHDT and CDR2 YNNKEL (reference sequence). This CDR3 has 16 amino acids. The V end was cut by 3 bases, the J end by 0 bases, with 13 bases between. As DNA, the CDR3 is TGTGCCAGCAGCCACCGGACGCTGAAGAGCACAGATACGCAGTATTTT. Translation: CASSHRTLKSTDTQYF.

Many counts were recorded for this clonotype. The gene calls are TRBV12-3 or TRBV12-4 and TRBJ2-1, with D uncertain. Trimming removed 5 bases at V and 5 bases at J, with 7 bases between. The CDR3 is made up of 12 amino acids. The CDR3 DNA is TGTGCCAGCAGTCGACAAGACAATGAGCAGTTCTTC. As protein: CASSRQDNEQFF.

This clonotype was seen ten or more times. CDR3 coding DNA: TGTGCCAGCAGTCCCCGAGGACAGGGGGGACCCCACGAGCAGTACTTC. Translated, it gives CASSPRGQGGPHEQYF. This chain joins TRBV25-1 and TRBJ2-7, with 10 bases fitting TRBD1. Germline V gene sequence: CDR1 MGHDK, CDR2 SYGVNS. Losses at the gene ends were 5 bases for V and 5 bases for J; bases not matched to a gene: 12. The CDR3 spans 16 residues.

This clonotype was recorded many times. The chain links TRBV6-5 to TRBJ1-3; D might be TRBD1 (6 bases). CDR1 is MNHEY and CDR2 is SVGAGI in the germline V gene. V was shortened by 2 bases and J by 7 bases, with 15 bases between the two germline ends. There are 15 residues in the CDR3. This chain's CDR3 is CASSYALGGANTIYF. CDR3 sequence (DNA): TGTGCCAGCAGTTACGCCTTAGGGGGGGCGAACACCATATATTTT.

This clonotype was seen ten or more times. The chain uses TRBV5-5 and TRBJ2-2; D possibly matches TRBD1 or TRBD2 (5 bases each). CDR1 is SGHKS, CDR2 YYEKEE, per germline (reference sequence). Trimming stripped 3 bases from V and 0 bases from J, with 6 bases between. CDR3 length: 14 amino acids. CDR3 sequence (DNA): TGTGCCAGCAGCTGGGACCCGAACACCGGGGAGCTGTTTTTT. This translates into CASSWDPNTGELFF.

DNA of the CDR3: TGTGCCAGCAGGCAGGTCGGATACTATGGCTACACCTTC. Its protein product is CASRQVGYYGYTF. The V call is TRBV19, the J call TRBJ1-2; D call uncertain. This CDR3 comprises 13 residues. Germline V lookup: CDR1 LNHDA, CDR2 SQIVND (reference sequence). V was trimmed by 9 bases and J by 3 bases, leaving 14 bases between them.

This clonotype was seen at least ten times. V and J are TRBV20-1 and TRBJ1-1, with D perhaps TRBD1 (5 bases). The germline V gene encodes CDR1 DFQATT and CDR2 SNEGSKA (reference sequence). Trimming stripped 1 base from V and 3 bases from J, with 12 bases between. CDR3 length: 14 amino acids. CDR3 region: CSARGERGDTEAFF. CDR3 sequence (DNA): TGCAGTGCTAGAGGAGAGAGGGGAGACACTGAAGCTTTCTTT.

This clonotype was seen many times. V gene TRBV15 combines with J gene TRBJ2-3; TRBD1 might be the D (7 bases). V gave up 8 bases and J gave up 2 bases, with 20 bases separating them. CDR1 and CDR2 (germline): LNHNV, YYDKDF (reference sequence). This CDR3 contains 16 residues. The DNA of the CDR3 is TGTGCCACCCGCCCCCAGGGGGGCTTTGACACAGATACGCAGTATTTT. Its translation: CATRPQGGFDTDTQYF.

This clonotype occurred many times. The chain uses TRBV20-1 and TRBJ2-2; 9 nucleotides match TRBD2. This CDR3 region has 17 residues. CDR1 and CDR2 (germline): DFQATT, SNEGSKA (reference sequence). After removal of 0 bases from V and 6 bases from J, the junction contained 11 bases not matched to a gene. The CDR3 nucleotides are TGCAGTGCTAGAGATCTCGGGCGGGGGGGCCAGTCCGGGGAGCTGTTTTTT. Its protein product is CSARDLGRGGQSGELFF.

This clonotype showed up many times. The CDR3 DNA follows: TGTGCCAGCAGACTAGCGGGGGGCCCCACAGATACGCAGTATTTT. Its translation: CASRLAGGPTDTQYF. This chain uses TRBV25-1 with TRBJ2-3, with 12 bases matching TRBD2. V lost 6 bases to trimming and J lost 2 bases; unmatched junction nucleotides: 3. In germline, CDR1 is MGHDK, CDR2 SYGVNS. The CDR3 totals 15 residues.

This clonotype was counted at least ten times. This chain uses TRBV7-6 with TRBJ2-4; 11 bases fit TRBD2. V lost 2 bases to trimming and J lost 7 bases; unmatched junction nucleotides: 19. CDR1 is SGHVS and CDR2 is FNYEAQ in the germline V gene. The CDR3 runs to 20 residues. The CDR3: CASSLNPPAALAGGYNIQYF. CDR3 DNA sequence: TGTGCCAGCAGCTTAAACCCTCCCGCGGCCCTAGCGGGAGGTTATAACATTCAGTACTTC.

In its sample, this clonotype was seen many times. The gene calls are TRBV20-1 and TRBJ2-1; TRBD2 might be the D (5 bases). V dropped 1 base and J dropped 4 bases, with 11 bases sitting between them. Germline V gene lookup returns CDR1 DFQATT and CDR2 SNEGSKA (reference sequence). CDR3 length: 14 amino acids. The chain's CDR3 is CSARVKRHYNEQFF. DNA for the CDR3: TGCAGTGCTAGAGTCAAGCGGCATTACAATGAGCAGTTCTTC.

Relative to its sample, this clonotype is medium-sized. J is TRBJ2-7 and V is TRBV15; possible D gene TRBD1, 6 bases. V dropped 0 bases and J dropped 6 bases, with 9 bases sitting between them. Per germline, CDR1 LNHNV and CDR2 YYDKDF (reference sequence). CDR3 length: 13 amino acids. The CDR3 reads CATSRDLGAEQYF. The CDR3 DNA reads as TGTGCCACCAGCAGAGATTTGGGGGCCGAGCAGTACTTC.

The V and J genes are TRBV29-1 and TRBJ2-7; D is uncertain. V was shortened by 5 bases and J by 0 bases, with 11 bases between the two germline ends. Germline loops: CDR1 SQVTM, CDR2 ANQGSEA. The CDR3 is 13 residues long. The CDR3: CSVSPENSYEQYF. The DNA for the CDR3 is TGCAGCGTTTCGCCGGAAAACTCCTACGAGCAGTACTTC.

This clonotype showed up many times. The CDR3 spells CSVKTGRNTEAFF. CDR3 nucleotide sequence: TGCAGCGTAAAGACAGGGCGGAACACTGAAGCTTTCTTT. V gene TRBV29-1 combines with J gene TRBJ1-1; TRBD1 matches 7 bases. This CDR3 has 13 amino acids. CDR1 is SQVTM and CDR2 is ANQGSEA in the germline V gene. With V trimmed by 6 bases and J by 1 base, 5 bases remained unmatched.